The source of this T cell receptor (beta chain) is a study of shared clonotypes between healthy human individuals. Overall study context: CD4 naive and memory got three plates each, CD8 naive two, CD8 memory one. Study-wide results and caveats: Sampling included only blood; tissue repertoires likely differ. The donor pool, a small one, limited the genetic and exposure-history diversity represented.

With regard to this clone: Its antigen remains unidentified.

The table came from immunoSEQ multiplex PCR; TCRdb's copy has only in-frame clones and leaves some out. Of about 510,000 clones in the sample, around 96% are singletons; the top ten hold about 0.057%. This CDR3 spans 16 amino acids. V was trimmed by 6 bases and J by 0 bases, leaving 14 bases between them. Germline V gene sequence: CDR1 KGHSH, CDR2 LQKENI. This chain joins TRBV18 and TRBJ1-4, with no clear D. This clonotype was obtained from a woman aged 25 to 39 in good health. The specimen sequenced was naive CD4+ T cells sorted from blood. This sample's subset: CD45RA+ positively selected. This CDR3 reads CASSQELTSTNEKLFF. The CDR3 DNA reads TGTGCCAGCTCCCAGGAGCTAACCTCAACTAATGAAAAACTGTTTTTT. Filled out from reference TRBV18 and TRBJ1-4, the complete variable domain reads NAGVMQNPRHLVRRRGQEARLRCSPMKGHSHVYWYRQLPEEGLKFMVYLQKENIIDESGMPKERFSAEFPKEGPSILRIQQVVRGDSAAYFCASSQELTSTNEKLFFGSGTQLSVL.